The T cell receptor beta chain described here comes from a study of blood T cell repertoires in COVID-19. Study summary: Acute-phase and convalescent COVID-19 samples originated in the United States, Italy and Spain. T cells, B-cell-depleted T cells, or PBMCs provided the cDNA or gDNA that served as material.

The CDR3 is 18 residues long. V lost 6 bases and J lost 4; bases outside the gene matches: 20. CDR1 is SNHLY and CDR2 is FYNNEI in the germline V gene. One Seattle source followed patients from active infection through their disease course. The authors' processing: How many nucleated cells were present was estimated from reference gene primer amplification. Some clones are missing from TCRdb's copy, which holds only in-frame ones; the method was immunoSEQ multiplex PCR. V, J and clone size derive from that table, while D and trimming were established from the DNA sequence. The table has roughly 400,000 clones, roughly 86% seen once.

The sample comprised peripheral blood. The V call is TRBV2, the J call TRBJ2-7; 8 bases match TRBD1. The source of this sequence is a woman between 55 and 75 years old with COVID-19, enrolled during active disease. The CDR3 spells CASRTLSRDRPIRYEQYF. In nucleotides, the CDR3 is TGTGCCAGCAGGACATTGTCCCGGGACAGGCCGATAAGGTACGAGCAGTACTTC.